Listed below are T cell receptor beta chains from one sample, sequenced in a study of blood T cell repertoires in COVID-19. Assay: immunoSEQ multiplex PCR; the TCRdb copy retains only in-frame clones and omits some. Among fewer than 150,000 clones listed, roughly 79% were seen once. The material sequenced was peripheral blood. The origin of the receptors is a man older than 75 with acute or convalescent COVID-19. Each CDR3 is given with its conserved first and last residue. A D gene is named only where the DNA matches it firmly. The size entry is marked missing in some rows and otherwise reads once, few, many or a size class.

d_call: -
clone_size: -
j_call: TRBJ2-1
v_call: TRBV4-3
cdr3_nt: TGCGCCAGCAGCCAACCGGACAGAAACAATGAGCAGTTCTTC
cdr3_aa: CASSQPDRNNEQFF

d_call: -
clone_size: -
j_call: TRBJ1-1
v_call: TRBV30
cdr3_nt: TGTGCCTGGAGTATTTATCGTTCGAACACTGAAGCTTTCTTT
cdr3_aa: CAWSIYRSNTEAFF

d_call: TRBD1
clone_size: many
j_call: TRBJ1-5
v_call: TRBV6-5
cdr3_nt: TGTGCCAGCAGTTATGGACAGGGTATTCAGCCCCAGCATTTT
cdr3_aa: CASSYGQGIQPQHF

d_call: -
clone_size: -
j_call: TRBJ2-7
v_call: TRBV15
cdr3_nt: TGTGCCACCAGCAGATCAAGAGGGGGTTCCTACGAGCAGTACTTC
cdr3_aa: CATSRSRGGSYEQYF

d_call: -
clone_size: -
j_call: TRBJ2-3
v_call: TRBV29-1
cdr3_nt: TGCAGCGTTGAACAGGCCGCAGATACGCAGTATTTT
cdr3_aa: CSVEQAADTQYF

d_call: -
clone_size: -
j_call: TRBJ2-7
v_call: TRBV6-5
cdr3_nt: TGTGCCAGCAGGCAGTTGTCCTACGAGCAGTACTTC
cdr3_aa: CASRQLSYEQYF

d_call: -
clone_size: few
j_call: TRBJ1-1
v_call: TRBV27
cdr3_nt: TGTGCCAGCAGGCCCTCCCCCCTTAGAACAGGCTGGAGGGACACTGAAGCTTTCTTT
cdr3_aa: CASRPSPLRTGWRDTEAFF

d_call: -
clone_size: -
j_call: TRBJ1-1
v_call: TRBV4-2
cdr3_nt: TGTGCCAGCAGCCAAGGGGCGTGGCGGGGGATAACTGAAGCTTTCTTT
cdr3_aa: CASSQGAWRGITEAFF

d_call: TRBD2
clone_size: -
j_call: TRBJ2-5
v_call: TRBV5-4
cdr3_nt: TGTGCCAGCAGCTTGAGACCGGGCGGGGGGGCGGAGACCCAGTACTTC
cdr3_aa: CASSLRPGGGAETQYF

d_call: -
clone_size: few
j_call: TRBJ1-4
v_call: TRBV28
cdr3_nt: TGTGCCAGCAGTAAACAGGGAGTTGAAAAACTGTTTTTT
cdr3_aa: CASSKQGVEKLFF

d_call: -
clone_size: -
j_call: TRBJ1-5
v_call: TRBV4-1
cdr3_nt: TGCGCCAGCAGCCAAGATTGGGGGGATCAGCCCCAGCATTTT
cdr3_aa: CASSQDWGDQPQHF

d_call: -
clone_size: -
j_call: TRBJ2-7
v_call: TRBV7-9
cdr3_nt: TGTGCCAGCAGCCCGACTTCAGGGGAGAGGTCCTACGAGCAGTACTTC
cdr3_aa: CASSPTSGERSYEQYF

d_call: TRBD1
clone_size: -
j_call: TRBJ2-5
v_call: TRBV19
cdr3_nt: TGTGCCAGTAGGACAGGGGGCGACCAAGAGACCCAGTACTTC
cdr3_aa: CASRTGGDQETQYF

d_call: TRBD1
clone_size: -
j_call: TRBJ2-1
v_call: TRBV7-9
cdr3_nt: TGTGCCAGCAGCTTAGTTGGCAGGGGGCGTGGGGAGCAGTTCTTC
cdr3_aa: CASSLVGRGRGEQFF

d_call: TRBD2
clone_size: -
j_call: TRBJ2-7
v_call: TRBV3-1/TRBV3-2
cdr3_nt: TGTGCCAGCAGCCAAGGGACCGGGACTAGCTTGCGGTACGAGCAGTACTTC
cdr3_aa: CASSQGTGTSLRYEQYF

d_call: TRBD1
clone_size: -
j_call: TRBJ1-5
v_call: TRBV6-2/TRBV6-3
cdr3_nt: TGTGCCAGCAGTTACTCCGGGACAGGGGTAGCTCAGCCCCAGCATTTT
cdr3_aa: CASSYSGTGVAQPQHF

d_call: TRBD2
clone_size: -
j_call: TRBJ2-7
v_call: TRBV7-2
cdr3_nt: TGTGCCAGCAGCCACCGGATAGCGGGGTCAGGCGAGCAGTACTTC
cdr3_aa: CASSHRIAGSGEQYF

d_call: -
clone_size: -
j_call: TRBJ2-5
v_call: TRBV6-5
cdr3_nt: TGTGCCAGCAGCCGCGGGCAAGAGACCCAGTACTTC
cdr3_aa: CASSRGQETQYF

d_call: -
clone_size: -
j_call: TRBJ1-6
v_call: TRBV28
cdr3_nt: TGTGCCAGCAGCTCCTCCGGGGAAACCTATAATTCACCCCTCCACTTT
cdr3_aa: CASSSSGETYNSPLHF

d_call: -
clone_size: few
j_call: TRBJ1-5
v_call: TRBV6-5
cdr3_nt: TGTGCCAGCAGTTACTCGTGGGGCGTGCCCCAGCATTTT
cdr3_aa: CASSYSWGVPQHF

d_call: TRBD2
clone_size: -
j_call: TRBJ2-1
v_call: TRBV9
cdr3_nt: TGTGCCAGCAGCGTAGGTGCCAGCGGGGGTGGCGATGAGCAGTTCTTC
cdr3_aa: CASSVGASGGGDEQFF

d_call: -
clone_size: -
j_call: TRBJ2-2
v_call: TRBV7-9
cdr3_nt: TGTGCCAGCAGCTTACGGGACGGGGGATGGACCGGGGAGCTGTTTTTT
cdr3_aa: CASSLRDGGWTGELFF

d_call: TRBD2
clone_size: -
j_call: TRBJ2-5
v_call: TRBV2
cdr3_nt: TGTGCCAGCAGCACAGCGGGGGGGACCCAGTACTTC
cdr3_aa: CASSTAGGTQYF

d_call: TRBD1
clone_size: -
j_call: TRBJ2-7
v_call: TRBV6-5
cdr3_nt: TGTGCCAGCAGCTATGGGACAGGGGGCGCGTACGAGCAGTACTTC
cdr3_aa: CASSYGTGGAYEQYF

d_call: -
clone_size: -
j_call: TRBJ2-1
v_call: TRBV2
cdr3_nt: TGTGCCAGCAGTGAATTCGGGGGAACCTACAATGAGCAGTTCTTC
cdr3_aa: CASSEFGGTYNEQFF

d_call: TRBD1
clone_size: -
j_call: TRBJ2-5
v_call: TRBV11-3
cdr3_nt: TGTGCCAGCAGCCGGACAGGCCAAGAGACCCAGTACTTC
cdr3_aa: CASSRTGQETQYF

d_call: -
clone_size: -
j_call: TRBJ2-2
v_call: TRBV27
cdr3_nt: TGTGCCAGCAGTCTCCGGCCTACAGGGCTCCGACGAGCCGGGGAGCTGTTTTTT
cdr3_aa: CASSLRPTGLRRAGELFF

d_call: TRBD2
clone_size: -
j_call: TRBJ2-1
v_call: TRBV3-1/TRBV3-2
cdr3_nt: TGTGCCAGCAGTTCCAATCCCAGCGGGGTGACTGAGCAGTTCTTC
cdr3_aa: CASSSNPSGVTEQFF

d_call: TRBD2
clone_size: -
j_call: TRBJ2-5
v_call: TRBV4-2
cdr3_nt: TGTGCCAGCAGCCTGAAGACTAGCGAGACCCAGTACTTC
cdr3_aa: CASSLKTSETQYF

d_call: -
clone_size: once
j_call: TRBJ1-6
v_call: TRBV27
cdr3_nt: TGTGCCAGCAGGGGGGGTAGTAATTCACCCCTCCACTTT
cdr3_aa: CASRGGSNSPLHF

d_call: -
clone_size: -
j_call: TRBJ1-2
v_call: TRBV5-1
cdr3_nt: TGCGCCAGCAGCTTGGGCGGACAGAGGGACGGCTACACCTTC
cdr3_aa: CASSLGGQRDGYTF

d_call: TRBD1
clone_size: -
j_call: TRBJ1-1
v_call: TRBV28
cdr3_nt: TGTGCCAGCAGTTTAGTACAGGGGGGCACTGAAGCTTTCTTT
cdr3_aa: CASSLVQGGTEAFF

d_call: TRBD2
clone_size: once
j_call: TRBJ2-7
v_call: TRBV3-1/TRBV3-2
cdr3_nt: TGTGCCAGCAGCCCCTTTATAGGACTAGCGGGGCCCTACGAGCAGTACTTC
cdr3_aa: CASSPFIGLAGPYEQYF

d_call: TRBD1
clone_size: -
j_call: TRBJ2-1
v_call: TRBV5-1
cdr3_nt: TGCGCCAGCAGCTTGGACGGGACAGTTTACAATGAGCAGTTCTTC
cdr3_aa: CASSLDGTVYNEQFF

d_call: TRBD2
clone_size: -
j_call: TRBJ2-3
v_call: TRBV7-2
cdr3_nt: TGTGCCAGCAGCGCGCGACTAGCGGATAGCACAGATACGCAGTATTTT
cdr3_aa: CASSARLADSTDTQYF

d_call: TRBD1
clone_size: -
j_call: TRBJ2-7
v_call: TRBV6-6
cdr3_nt: TGTGCCAGCAGTCTCGCCAGGGGGCCGGGACAGGGGTTACACGAGCAGTACTTC
cdr3_aa: CASSLARGPGQGLHEQYF

d_call: TRBD1
clone_size: once
j_call: TRBJ2-3
v_call: TRBV5-6
cdr3_nt: TGTGCCAGCAGCTTTGGTGCGCGACAGGGTTATTTT
cdr3_aa: CASSFGARQGYF

d_call: -
clone_size: -
j_call: TRBJ2-7
v_call: TRBV18
cdr3_nt: TGTGCCAGCTCACCACCTTCCCTGACTAATGAGCAGTACTTC
cdr3_aa: CASSPPSLTNEQYF

d_call: -
clone_size: -
j_call: TRBJ2-7
v_call: TRBV6-1
cdr3_nt: TGTGCCAGCAGTGATTCCGGGGTAGAGCAGTACTTC
cdr3_aa: CASSDSGVEQYF

d_call: TRBD1
clone_size: few
j_call: TRBJ2-7
v_call: TRBV4-2
cdr3_nt: TGTGCCAGCAGCCAAGATAAGGACAGGCCACCCTACGAGCAGTACTTC
cdr3_aa: CASSQDKDRPPYEQYF

d_call: TRBD1
clone_size: -
j_call: TRBJ2-1
v_call: TRBV5-4
cdr3_nt: TGTGCCAGCAGCTTTGGGACAGGCACCTACAATGAGCAGTTCTTC
cdr3_aa: CASSFGTGTYNEQFF

d_call: TRBD2
clone_size: -
j_call: TRBJ2-5
v_call: TRBV4-2
cdr3_nt: TGTGCCAGCAGCCAGCGGGGGGGCGGAGAGACCCAGTACTTC
cdr3_aa: CASSQRGGGETQYF

d_call: -
clone_size: -
j_call: TRBJ2-4
v_call: TRBV24-1
cdr3_nt: TGTGCCACCAGTGATTCTCCCCAAAACATTCAGTACTTC
cdr3_aa: CATSDSPQNIQYF

d_call: -
clone_size: -
j_call: TRBJ2-7
v_call: TRBV20-1
cdr3_nt: TGCAGTGGGGGGCGGGACGAGCAGTACTTC
cdr3_aa: CSGGRDEQYF